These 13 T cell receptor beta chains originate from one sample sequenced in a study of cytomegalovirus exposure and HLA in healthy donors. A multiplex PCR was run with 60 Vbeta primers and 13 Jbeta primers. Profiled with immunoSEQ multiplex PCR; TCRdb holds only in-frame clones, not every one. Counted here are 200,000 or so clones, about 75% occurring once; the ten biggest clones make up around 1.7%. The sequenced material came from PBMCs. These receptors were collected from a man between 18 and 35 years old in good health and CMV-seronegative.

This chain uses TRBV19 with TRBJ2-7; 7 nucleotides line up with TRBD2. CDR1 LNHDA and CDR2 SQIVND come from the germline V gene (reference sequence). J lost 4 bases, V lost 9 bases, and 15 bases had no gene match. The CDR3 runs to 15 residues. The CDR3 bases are TGTGCCAGCCGTAGGTCGACTAGCCAAATTTACGAGCAGTACTTC. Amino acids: CASRRSTSQIYEQYF.

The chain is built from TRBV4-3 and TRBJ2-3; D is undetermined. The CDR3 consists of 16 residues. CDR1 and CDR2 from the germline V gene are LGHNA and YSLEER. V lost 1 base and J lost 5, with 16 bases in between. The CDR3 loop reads CASSQAHSGYGDTQYF. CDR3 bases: TGCGCCAGCAGCCAAGCTCACTCCGGGTACGGAGATACGCAGTATTTT.

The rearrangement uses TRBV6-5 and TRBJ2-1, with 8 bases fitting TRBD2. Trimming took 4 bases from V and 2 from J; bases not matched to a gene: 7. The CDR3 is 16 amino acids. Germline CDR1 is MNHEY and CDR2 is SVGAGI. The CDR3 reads CASSSGPGLAYNEQFF. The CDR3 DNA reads TGTGCCAGCAGTTCCGGACCGGGACTAGCCTACAATGAGCAGTTCTTC.

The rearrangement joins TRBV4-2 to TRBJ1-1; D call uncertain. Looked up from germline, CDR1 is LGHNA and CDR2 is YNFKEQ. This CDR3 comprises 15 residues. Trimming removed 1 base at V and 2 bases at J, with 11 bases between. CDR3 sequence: CASSQGPAGNTEAFF. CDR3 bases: TGTGCCAGCAGCCAAGGTCCGGCGGGAAACACTGAAGCTTTCTTT.

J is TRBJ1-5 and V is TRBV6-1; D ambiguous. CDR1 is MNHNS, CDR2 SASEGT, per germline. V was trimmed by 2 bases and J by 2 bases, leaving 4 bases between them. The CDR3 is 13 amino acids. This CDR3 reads CASSEQGNQPQHF. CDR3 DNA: TGTGCCAGCAGTGAACAGGGCAATCAGCCCCAGCATTTT.

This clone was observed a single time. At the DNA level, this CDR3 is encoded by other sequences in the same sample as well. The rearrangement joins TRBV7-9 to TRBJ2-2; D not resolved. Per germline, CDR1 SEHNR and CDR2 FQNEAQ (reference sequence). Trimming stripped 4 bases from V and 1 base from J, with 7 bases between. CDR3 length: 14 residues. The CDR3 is CASSSSGNTGELFF. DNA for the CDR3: TGTGCCAGCAGCTCTTCAGGGAACACCGGGGAGCTGTTTTTT.

The CDR3 sequence is CASSLSLQETQYF. The CDR3 DNA reads TGTGCCAGCAGCCTATCCCTCCAAGAGACCCAGTACTTC. The gene calls are TRBV6-5 and TRBJ2-5, with D hard to call. The germline V gene encodes CDR1 MNHEY and CDR2 SVGAGI. The CDR3 sequence is 13 residues long. V lost 6 bases, J lost 1 base, and 9 bases lay in between.

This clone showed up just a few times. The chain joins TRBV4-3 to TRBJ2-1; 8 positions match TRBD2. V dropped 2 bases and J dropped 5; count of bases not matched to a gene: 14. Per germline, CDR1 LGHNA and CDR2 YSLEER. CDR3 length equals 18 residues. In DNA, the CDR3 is TGCGCCAGCAGCCAATTTCCCGTGAGCGGGGGCCTAGACAATGAGCAGTTCTTC. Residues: CASSQFPVSGGLDNEQFF.

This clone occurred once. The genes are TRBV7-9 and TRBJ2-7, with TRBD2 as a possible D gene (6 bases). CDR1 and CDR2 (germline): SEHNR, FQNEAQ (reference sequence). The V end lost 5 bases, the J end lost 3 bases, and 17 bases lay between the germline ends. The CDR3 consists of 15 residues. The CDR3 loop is CASSGGDGSYYEQYF. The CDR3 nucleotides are TGTGCCAGCAGCGGAGGGGACGGATCCTACTACGAGCAGTACTTC.

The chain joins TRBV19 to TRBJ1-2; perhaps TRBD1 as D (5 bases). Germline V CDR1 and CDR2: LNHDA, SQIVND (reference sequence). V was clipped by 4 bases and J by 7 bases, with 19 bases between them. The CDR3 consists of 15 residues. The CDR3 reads CASSKTPDSSSGYTF. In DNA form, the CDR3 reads TGTGCCAGTAGTAAGACACCTGACAGTTCGTCTGGCTACACCTTC.

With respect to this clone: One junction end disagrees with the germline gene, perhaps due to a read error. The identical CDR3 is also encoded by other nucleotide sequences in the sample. The CDR3 is CASSPGGQGTEAFF. The CDR3 DNA reads as TGTGCCAGCAGCCCAGGGGGACAGGGGACTGAAGCCTTCTTT. This chain links TRBV7-3 with TRBJ1-1; 10 bases map to TRBD1. From germline, CDR1 is SGHTA and CDR2 FQGTGA. The CDR3 length is 14 residues.

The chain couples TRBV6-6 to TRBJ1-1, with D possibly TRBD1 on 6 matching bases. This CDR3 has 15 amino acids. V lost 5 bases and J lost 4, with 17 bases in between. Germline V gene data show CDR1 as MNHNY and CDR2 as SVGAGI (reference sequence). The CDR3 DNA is TGTGCCAGCAGTGACCATATCACAGGGATCACTGAAGCTTTCTTT. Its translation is CASSDHITGITEAFF.

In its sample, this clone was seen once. The CDR3 here is CASTSGQDKPYEQYF. Here the CDR3 DNA reads TGTGCCAGCACCTCCGGACAGGACAAACCCTACGAGCAGTACTTC. The V and J genes are TRBV6-5 and TRBJ2-7; 7 nucleotides line up with TRBD1. This CDR3 has 15 residues. Losses at the gene ends were 7 bases for V and 2 bases for J; bases not matched to a gene: 11. Germline CDR1 is MNHEY and CDR2 is SVGAGI.